The 21 T cell receptor beta chains reported below all come from one sample, sequenced in a study of control samples from healthy donors and cancer patients. Only in-frame clones appear in the TCRdb table, and some are missing; sequencing was by immunoSEQ multiplex PCR. The table lists tens of thousands of clones, about 93% of them singletons. Sequencing was performed on blood. The receptors here all came from a woman aged 50 to 65 in good health.

The genes are TRBV7-8 and TRBJ1-1; possibly TRBD1 for D (6 bases). The germline V gene has CDR1 SGHVS and CDR2 FQNEAQ. Trimming took 0 bases from V and 6 from J, leaving 14 bases between them. The CDR3 contains 15 residues. CDR3 region: CASSLAGGLGSEAFF. CDR3 nucleotides: TGTGCCAGCAGCTTAGCGGGGGGCTTGGGTTCTGAAGCTTTCTTT. Variable domain in full (rest from reference TRBV7-8 and TRBJ1-1): GAGVSQSPRYKVAKRGQDVALRCDPISGHVSLFWYQQALGQGPEFLTYFQNEAQLDKSGLPSDRFFAERPEGSVSTLKIQRTQQEDSAVYLCASSLAGGLGSEAFFGQGTRLTVV.

The table lists this clone with a few counts. The chain couples TRBV27 to TRBJ1-6, with D perhaps TRBD1 (5 bases). The V end was cut by 4 bases, the J end by 2 bases, with 12 bases between. This CDR3 comprises 16 residues. From germline, CDR1 is MNHEY and CDR2 SMNVEV (reference sequence). In nucleotides, the CDR3 is TGTGCCAGCAGTTCGGGGCCCCGCACCTATAATTCACCCCTCCACTTT. Residues: CASSSGPRTYNSPLHF.

CDR3: CASSPEGAKLFF. The DNA of the CDR3 is TGTGCCAGCAGCCCCGAGGGGGCAAAACTGTTTTTT. The rearrangement uses TRBV4-2 and TRBJ1-4, with 7 bases that match TRBD1. Losses at the gene ends were 4 bases for V and 10 bases for J; bases not matched to a gene: 3. CDR3 size: 12 residues. CDR1 and CDR2 (germline): LGHNA, YNFKEQ.

This rearrangement joins TRBV4-3 to TRBJ2-3, with 7 positions matching TRBD1. Per the germline V gene, CDR1 is LGHNA and CDR2 is YSLEER. The CDR3 length is 15 residues. V lost 1 base and J lost 2; bases outside the gene matches: 3. CDR3 region: CASSQGGGLTDTQYF. In DNA form, the CDR3 reads TGCGCCAGCAGCCAAGGAGGGGGCCTCACAGATACGCAGTATTTT.

This chain uses TRBV6-5 with TRBJ1-3; unclear D gene. Germline loops: CDR1 MNHEY, CDR2 SVGAGI. The CDR3 length is 16 residues. Trimming removed 0 bases at V and 0 bases at J, with 9 bases between. The CDR3 sequence is CASSYSGKPSGNTIYF. The CDR3 DNA reads TGTGCCAGCAGTTACTCTGGAAAACCCTCTGGAAACACCATATATTTT.

This clone was seen once. CDR3 residues: CASSLPGTGFPDTEAFF. The CDR3 DNA reads as TGTGCCAGCAGTTTACCCGGGACAGGGTTCCCGGACACTGAAGCTTTCTTT. The chain recombines TRBV6-2 or TRBV6-3 with TRBJ1-1; 9 positions match TRBD1. There are 17 residues in the CDR3. Germline CDR1 MNHEY, CDR2 SVGEGT. Unmatched junction bases numbered 12, after V lost 4 bases and J lost 3 bases.

The chain combines TRBV3-1 (or the pseudogene TRBV3-2) with TRBJ2-6; maybe TRBD2 (7 bases). This CDR3 comprises 21 residues. Germline V gene lookup returns CDR1 LGHDT and CDR2 YNNKEL (reference sequence). Trimming stripped 4 bases from V and 1 base from J, with 26 bases between. The CDR3 nucleotides are TGTGCCAGCAGCCGCATCCCTGGGGGGGGCGTCGGGACTTCTGGGGCCAACGTCCTGACTTTC. Its translation is CASSRIPGGGVGTSGANVLTF.

This clone was observed a single time. The V gene is TRBV19, the J gene TRBJ1-2; 10 nucleotides agree with TRBD1. The V and J ends lost 5 bases and 1 base, in that order; junction bases with no gene match: 10. Looked up from germline, CDR1 is LNHDA and CDR2 is SQIVND (reference sequence). The CDR3 runs 17 residues. The CDR3 DNA sequence: TGTGCCAGTAGTCCCCGGGACAGGGGAGGGATTAACTATGGCTACACCTTC. Amino acid sequence: CASSPRDRGGINYGYTF.

The rearrangement joins TRBV9 to TRBJ2-3; 7 positions match TRBD2. Germline assignment: CDR1 SGDLS and CDR2 YYNGEE. The CDR3 consists of 12 residues. V was pared by 2 bases and J by 6 bases, with 0 bases of the junction left unmatched. The CDR3 sequence is CASSVSGDTQYF. The CDR3 region has the DNA TGTGCCAGCAGCGTTAGCGGGGATACGCAGTATTTT.

The rearrangement uses TRBV5-1 and TRBJ1-1; 11 bases line up with TRBD1. The CDR3 is 16 amino acids. From germline, CDR1 is SGHRS and CDR2 YFSETQ. The V and J ends lost 4 bases and 6 bases, in that order; junction bases with no gene match: 11. The chain's CDR3 is CASSQGTGGRISEAFF. CDR3 in DNA: TGCGCCAGCAGCCAAGGGACAGGGGGACGTATTTCTGAAGCTTTCTTT. Together with reference TRBV5-1 and TRBJ1-1, the CDR3 gives the full variable domain: KAGVTQTPRYLIKTRGQQVTLSCSPISGHRSVSWYQQTPGQGLQFLFEYFSETQRNKGNFPGRFSGRQFSNSRSEMNVSTLELGDSALYLCASSQGTGGRISEAFFGQGTRLTVV.

The chain carries TRBV4-3 and TRBJ2-5, with TRBD2 as a possible D gene (6 bases). V was cut by 3 bases and J by 5 bases, with 13 bases left in between. This CDR3 has 14 amino acids. Germline CDR1 reads LGHNA; CDR2 reads YSLEER. Here the CDR3 reads CASSQEGSMETQYF. The CDR3 region has the DNA TGCGCCAGCAGCCAGGAGGGGAGCATGGAGACCCAGTACTTC.

V gene TRBV6-5 combines with J gene TRBJ2-5, with a weak D call TRBD1 (5 bases). The CDR3 consists of 13 residues. The ends were cut back, 0 bases at V and 7 bases at J, with 9 bases in the middle. Germline CDR1 and CDR2: MNHEY and SVGAGI. The CDR3 is CASSYSPGLTQYF. The CDR3 DNA follows: TGTGCCAGCAGTTACTCGCCAGGGCTGACCCAGTACTTC.

V is TRBV5-1 and J is TRBJ2-5, with 10 positions matching TRBD2. Germline trimming cut 0 bases from V and 5 bases from J; bases unmatched to any gene: 10. Germline V CDR1 and CDR2: SGHRS, YFSETQ. CDR3 length: 17 residues. CDR3 protein: CASSLVISGGASETQYF. In DNA, the CDR3 is TGCGCCAGCAGCTTGGTGATCAGCGGGGGGGCCAGTGAGACCCAGTACTTC.

This clone was counted a few times. The rearrangement joins TRBV3-1 (or the pseudogene TRBV3-2) to TRBJ2-7; 9 nucleotides match TRBD1. The CDR3 sequence is 15 residues long. Per germline, CDR1 LGHDT and CDR2 YNNKEL (reference sequence). With V trimmed by 4 bases and J by 0 bases, 4 bases remained unmatched. CDR3 nucleotides: TGTGCCAGCAGCCGAGGGACAGGGAGCTCCTACGAGCAGTACTTC. It specifies CASSRGTGSSYEQYF.

This chain connects TRBV6-5 to TRBJ2-2; the D gene is possibly TRBD2 (5 bases). This CDR3 region has 15 residues. Trimming removed 7 bases at V and 5 bases at J, with 17 bases between. The germline V gene has CDR1 MNHEY and CDR2 SVGAGI. CDR3 residues: CASTLSSPGTGELFF. The DNA of the CDR3 is TGTGCCAGCACCCTGTCGAGTCCGGGGACCGGGGAGCTGTTTTTT.

The rearrangement links TRBV7-2 to TRBJ2-5, with D uncertain. The germline gives CDR1 SGHTA, CDR2 FQGNSA. The CDR3 contains 11 residues. V lost 5 bases and J 6 bases, leaving 7 bases between the germline ends. The CDR3 nucleotides are TGTGCCAGCAGCCCCGGGCAGACCCAGTACTTC. Its translation is CASSPGQTQYF.

The count of this clone is one. This chain links TRBV7-9 with TRBJ1-4, with 9 bases fitting TRBD1. The CDR3 length is 14 residues. V dropped 4 bases and J dropped 7; count of bases not matched to a gene: 4. CDR1 SEHNR and CDR2 FQNEAQ come from the germline V gene (reference sequence). CDR3 in amino acids: CASSWGQGREKLFF. The CDR3 bases are TGTGCCAGCAGCTGGGGACAGGGACGTGAAAAACTGTTTTTT.

The chain couples TRBV28 to TRBJ1-2, with D perhaps TRBD1 (6 bases). This CDR3 has 15 residues. From germline, CDR1 is MDHEN and CDR2 SYDVKM. Trimming left V 7 bases short and J 6 bases short, with 21 bases between. CDR3 in DNA: TGTGCCAGCACTCCGACAGGAAAAGGCTATGATGGCTACACCTTC. The encoded protein is CASTPTGKGYDGYTF.

This clone was seen a few times. This rearrangement joins TRBV6-1 to TRBJ1-1; D is ambiguous. The germline V gene encodes CDR1 MNHNS and CDR2 SASEGT. V was trimmed by 0 bases and J by 1 base, leaving 3 bases between them. The CDR3 extends over 13 amino acids. CDR3 coding DNA: TGTGCCAGCAGTGAAGCGCAGAACACTGAAGCTTTCTTT. This encodes CASSEAQNTEAFF.

The chain links TRBV6-5 to TRBJ2-1; D is ambiguous. Germline CDR1 is MNHEY and CDR2 is SVGAGI. This CDR3 comprises 11 residues. With 8 bases removed from V and 4 bases from J, the gap between germline ends came to 6 bases. The CDR3 is CASQSYNEQFF. The CDR3 DNA reads TGTGCCAGCCAAAGTTACAATGAGCAGTTCTTC.

The chain has TRBV28 and TRBJ1-4, with a weak D call TRBD1 (5 bases). V lost 6 bases to trimming and J lost 6 bases, with 14 bases between them. The CDR3 contains 14 residues. The germline gives CDR1 MDHEN, CDR2 SYDVKM. DNA for the CDR3: TGTGCCAGCAGGTTTTCAGGGTTCGATGAAAAACTGTTTTTT. Amino acid sequence: CASRFSGFDEKLFF.